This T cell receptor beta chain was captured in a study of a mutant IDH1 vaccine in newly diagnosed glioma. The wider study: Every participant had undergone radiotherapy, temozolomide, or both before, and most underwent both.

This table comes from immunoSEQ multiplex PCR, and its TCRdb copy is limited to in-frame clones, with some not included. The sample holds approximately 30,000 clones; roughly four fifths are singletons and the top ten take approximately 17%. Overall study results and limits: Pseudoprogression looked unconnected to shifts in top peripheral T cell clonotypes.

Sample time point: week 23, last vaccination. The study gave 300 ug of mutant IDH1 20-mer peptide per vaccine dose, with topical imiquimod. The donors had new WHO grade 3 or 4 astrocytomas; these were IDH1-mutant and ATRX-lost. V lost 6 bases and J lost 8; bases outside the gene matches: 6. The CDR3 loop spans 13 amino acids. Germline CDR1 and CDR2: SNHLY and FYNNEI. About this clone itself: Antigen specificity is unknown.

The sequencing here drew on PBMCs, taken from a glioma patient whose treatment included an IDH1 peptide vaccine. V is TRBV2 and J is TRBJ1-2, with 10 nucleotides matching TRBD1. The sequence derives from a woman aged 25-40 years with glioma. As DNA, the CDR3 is TGTGCCAGCAGCGGGGACAGGGGTCGGGGCTACACCTTC. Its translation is CASSGDRGRGYTF.